Listed here is a single T cell receptor (beta chain). Its antigen remains unknown. The junction departs from the called germline gene at one end, perhaps through a read error. This sample is part of a study of post-analysis software for immune sequencing data. The CDR3 is 14 residues long. The germline V gene has CDR1 SNHLY and CDR2 FYNNEI. Unique molecular identifiers featured in each of the TCR beta cDNA libraries. TCRdb passed the PCR reads through MiXCR, listing each CDR3 protein once. The sample shows more than 450,000 distinct CDR3 sequences, less than 40% of them seen only once. Broader study findings: Samples from one preparation batch, clustered by F measure, grouped strongly together. When compared against controls, multiple sclerosis patients showed significantly lower normalized Chao1 diversity. TRBV5-6, TRBV5-1 and TRBV20-1 were among 4 or 5 TRBV segments more frequent in patients than controls.

The sequenced sample consisted of blood. The chain is built from TRBV2 and TRBJ2-3; the match to TRBD2 covers 8 bases. The sequence came from a girl between 2 and 17 years old with multiple sclerosis. The CDR3 sequence is CASTGGTLGDTQDF. The CDR3 DNA reads TGTGCCAGCACGGGGGGGACCCTTGGAGATACGCAGGATTTT.